Reported below is one TCR beta chain. Its antigen is not known. The donors, nominally healthy at sampling, likely had unrecorded immune exposures. The PCR used 60 Vbeta and 13 Jbeta primers. Repertoires were generated with immunoSEQ multiplex PCR, while TCRdb's copy carries only in-frame clones and drops some. This table has hundreds of thousands of clones, approximately 78% appearing once. The data belong to a study of cytomegalovirus exposure and HLA in healthy donors. Study conclusions and caveats: Accurate HLA-A and HLA-B prediction from TCR beta sequences was reported for most subjects. Earlier analysis looked at TCR beta V segments, and most were productive about 87% or about 30% of the time.

Trimming took 5 bases from V and 4 from J; bases not matched to a gene: 10. The CDR3 has 15 residues. CDR1 is SEHNR, CDR2 FQNEAQ, per germline (reference sequence). The rearrangement uses TRBV7-9 and TRBJ2-7; 8 bases agree with TRBD1. This clonotype originated in a man aged 30 to 45 in good health and CMV-seronegative. Sequenced sample: PBMCs. The CDR3, as DNA: TGTGCCAGCAGCCCCTGGACAGGGACCAGATACGAGCAGTACTTC. As protein: CASSPWTGTRYEQYF.